This T cell receptor beta chain emerged from a study of regulatory T cells in long-lasting Graves disease. Looking at the study overall: Over 5 years on antithyroid drugs plus positive TSH receptor antibodies marked Graves' disease as persistent. Study results and limitations: The study found TRBV28, TRBJ1-2 and TRBJ2-5 favored in persistent disease.

Time point specified: persistent/refractory GD, antithyroid drugs over 5 years with positive TRAb. RNA isolated from PBMCs was used to make the TCR library. The ends lost 7 bases at V and 1 base at J; junction bases unmatched: 8. The CDR3 is 15 residues long. Germline lookup yields CDR1 SGHTA and CDR2 FQGNSA. This clonotype was seen many times. Antigen unknown. Building of the TCR beta libraries involved iRepertoire HTBI primers and Arm-PCR of CDR3 regions. Authors' methods: Detected in the samples were approximately 58 TRBV and more than 11 TRBJ segments. TCRdb processed the multiplex PCR reads anew with MiXCR; each CDR3 protein has one entry. For this entry, the V and J calls and clone size follow TCRdb and not the study's own pipeline. Of some 470,000 distinct CDR3 sequences listed, around a fifth are singletons.

The clonotype originates from a female donor with Graves disease. V gene TRBV7-2 combines with J gene TRBJ1-1, with TRBD1 matching over 8 bases. This material consisted of peripheral blood mononuclear cells (PBMCs), taken when the disease was refractory, from a patient treated with antithyroid drugs. This chain's CDR3 is CASTATGARNTEAFF. The CDR3 DNA follows: TGTGCCAGCACCGCGACAGGGGCGAGGAACACTGAAGCTTTCTTT.